The 21 T cell receptor beta chains presented below share a single source sample, sequenced in a study of OX40 agonist ivuxolimab in advanced cancers. This table comes from immunoSEQ multiplex PCR, and its TCRdb copy is limited to in-frame clones, with some not included. Here the sample spans 45,000 to 60,000 clones, about 88% being singletons. Material: CD4+ or CD8+ T cells sorted from blood, obtained in a trial of the OX40 agonist ivuxolimab. The origin of the receptors is an adult with an advanced solid tumor such as melanoma, head and neck, liver or kidney cancer.

The rearrangement joins TRBV2 to TRBJ1-1; tentatively, D is TRBD1 (6 bases). V lost 1 base, J lost 4 bases, and 16 bases lay in between. In germline, CDR1 is SNHLY, CDR2 FYNNEI. This CDR3 is built from 16 residues. The CDR3 region is CASSEGRGQGGTEAFF. The CDR3 DNA sequence: TGTGCCAGCAGTGAAGGCCGGGGGCAGGGCGGCACTGAAGCTTTCTTT.

In this sample, this clone turned up a few times. V gene TRBV9 combines with J gene TRBJ2-3; 8 nucleotides line up with TRBD2. With 0 bases clipped from V and 6 bases from J, the junction kept 15 bases outside the gene matches. There are 18 residues in the CDR3. From germline, CDR1 is SGDLS and CDR2 YYNGEE. CDR3 protein: CASSVESGRAGDVDTQYF. The CDR3 bases are TGTGCCAGCAGCGTAGAGTCAGGCCGAGCGGGAGACGTGGATACGCAGTATTTT.

This rearrangement joins TRBV6-5 to TRBJ1-1; no clear D gene. The ends were cut back, 0 bases at V and 7 bases at J, with 12 bases in the middle. The CDR3 consists of 14 residues. Germline V gene sequence: CDR1 MNHEY, CDR2 SVGAGI. Here the CDR3 reads CASSYSRRHLEAFF. DNA for the CDR3: TGTGCCAGCAGTTACTCGAGGAGGCACCTTGAAGCTTTCTTT.

This clone was counted between two and nine times. V and J are TRBV7-9 and TRBJ2-3; D not resolved. The V gene lost 4 bases and the J gene lost 2 bases, with 10 bases spanning the gap. The CDR3 has 14 amino acids. Germline loops: CDR1 SEHNR, CDR2 FQNEAQ (reference sequence). The CDR3 region has the DNA TGTGCCAGCAGCTCGGACCTATCCACAGATACGCAGTATTTT. Its translation is CASSSDLSTDTQYF.

The chain's CDR3 is CASSQEGRREGYGYTF. CDR3 in DNA: TGCGCCAGCAGCCAAGAGGGGCGCCGGGAGGGCTATGGCTACACCTTC. The chain is built from TRBV4-1 and TRBJ1-2; possible D gene TRBD1, 5 bases. Germline assignment: CDR1 MGHRA and CDR2 YSYEKL. Between the trimmed V and J ends, which lost 0 bases and 4 bases, there was a span of 15 bases. This CDR3 is built from 16 residues.

This clone is labeled as medium-sized. The rearrangement links TRBV19 to TRBJ2-5, with D perhaps assigned TRBD1 or TRBD2 (5 bases each). Trimming cost V 3 bases and J 7 bases, with 18 bases left between them. This CDR3 has 15 amino acids. Germline V gene lookup returns CDR1 LNHDA and CDR2 SQIVND (reference sequence). In nucleotides, the CDR3 is TGTGCCAGTAGTATGTTGACAGATTCACTAGGGACCCAGTACTTC. It codes for CASSMLTDSLGTQYF.

This clone turned up a few times. The rearrangement joins TRBV4-1 to TRBJ2-7; D is possibly TRBD2 (5 bases). V was trimmed by 0 bases and J by 8 bases, leaving 17 bases between them. CDR1 is MGHRA and CDR2 is YSYEKL in the germline V gene. This CDR3 has 15 residues. The CDR3 region is CASSQDKLTWTQQYF. CDR3 DNA sequence: TGCGCCAGCAGCCAAGATAAACTAACCTGGACTCAGCAGTACTTC.

The chain joins TRBV7-2 to TRBJ2-7, with a possible D match to TRBD1 (5 bases). Per the germline V gene, CDR1 is SGHTA and CDR2 is FQGNSA. This CDR3 contains 14 residues. V was cut by 0 bases and J by 3 bases, with 9 bases left in between. CDR3 coding DNA: TGTGCCAGCAGCTTAGCTATCAGGGACTACGAGCAGTACTTC. It is translated as CASSLAIRDYEQYF.

V is TRBV6-5 and J is TRBJ2-7; D unresolved. Trimming removed 7 bases at V and 5 bases at J, with 12 bases between. The CDR3 extends over 12 amino acids. From germline, CDR1 is MNHEY and CDR2 SVGAGI. The CDR3 DNA reads TGTGCCAGCAACAGCCTAGGGCACGAGCAGTACTTC. The encoded protein is CASNSLGHEQYF.

The chain has TRBV18 and TRBJ1-5, with D maybe TRBD1 (6 bases). V dropped 3 bases and J dropped 1 base, with 13 bases sitting between them. The CDR3 is made up of 16 amino acids. Germline V gives CDR1 KGHSH, CDR2 LQKENI. The CDR3 loop reads CASSPTGQGSNQPQHF. CDR3 nucleotide sequence: TGTGCCAGCTCACCGACGGGCCAGGGGAGCAATCAGCCCCAGCATTTT.

This clone is medium-sized by share. CDR3 amino acids: CASSDPTGDEQYF. CDR3 sequence (DNA): TGCGCCAGCAGTGATCCTACAGGGGACGAGCAGTACTTC. The rearrangement uses TRBV10-2 and TRBJ2-7; TRBD1 aligns across 7 bases. Trimming took 3 bases from V and 5 from J; bases not matched to a gene: 4. This CDR3 is built from 13 residues. The germline V gene encodes CDR1 WSHSY and CDR2 SAAADI.

This clone was seen just once. This chain uses TRBV5-1 with TRBJ2-3, with D possibly being TRBD1 or TRBD2 (5 bases each). V was clipped by 2 bases and J by 4 bases, with 14 bases between them. Germline V gene sequence: CDR1 SGHRS, CDR2 YFSETQ. The CDR3 has 15 amino acids. Here the CDR3 reads CASSFRFGGPDTQYF. CDR3 DNA sequence: TGCGCCAGCAGCTTTAGATTTGGGGGACCAGATACGCAGTATTTT.

CDR3 sequence (DNA): TGTGCCAGCAGCGTCTACAGGGGGGCTTTCTTT. Translation gives CASSVYRGAFF. The gene calls are TRBV7-2 and TRBJ1-1; 8 bases line up with TRBD1. CDR1 SGHTA and CDR2 FQGNSA come from the germline V gene. There are 11 residues in the CDR3. Unmatched junction bases numbered 4, after V lost 5 bases and J lost 11 bases.

This chain links TRBV27 with TRBJ2-7; the match to TRBD1 covers 9 bases. Germline V gene sequence: CDR1 MNHEY, CDR2 SMNVEV (reference sequence). The trim removed 3 bases at V and 5 bases at J, leaving 5 bases unmatched. The CDR3 runs 14 residues. CDR3: CASSFGDRAHEQYF. CDR3 bases: TGTGCCAGCAGTTTTGGGGACAGGGCCCACGAGCAGTACTTC.

V usage is TRBV30 and J usage is TRBJ1-2; TRBD1 might be the D (6 bases). Looked up from germline, CDR1 is GTSNPN and CDR2 is SVGIG (reference sequence). V lost 2 bases and J lost 8, with 12 bases in between. The CDR3 contains 12 residues. As DNA, the CDR3 is TGTGCCTGGAGTAGGGGGTGGGGAGGCTACACCTTC. Translated, it gives CAWSRGWGGYTF.

The chain carries TRBV6-5 and TRBJ2-3; D is perhaps TRBD2 (5 bases). The V and J ends lost 7 bases and 9 bases respectively, with 14 bases between them. From germline, CDR1 is MNHEY and CDR2 SVGAGI. The CDR3 totals 12 residues. DNA for the CDR3: TGTGCCAGCAAGGACTTGGCCGGCACGCAGTATTTT. This encodes CASKDLAGTQYF.

This clone was seen a few times. This chain links TRBV19 with TRBJ1-5; the match to TRBD1 covers 9 bases. The germline V gene has CDR1 LNHDA and CDR2 SQIVND (reference sequence). The V and J ends lost 6 bases and 11 bases, in that order; junction bases with no gene match: 11. The CDR3 contains 14 residues. The CDR3 DNA reads TGTGCCAGTAGCGACAGGGGGGGCTTTGCGGCCCAGCATTTT. Protein: CASSDRGGFAAQHF.

This clone has a single count. The chain joins TRBV5-1 to TRBJ1-4, with D hard to call. The CDR3 has 13 residues. V was pared by 4 bases and J by 0 bases, with 4 bases between. From germline, CDR1 is SGHRS and CDR2 YFSETQ. The CDR3 bases are TGCGCCAGCAGCCGAACAACTAATGAAAAACTGTTTTTT. This gives the protein CASSRTTNEKLFF.

The chain combines TRBV5-1 with TRBJ2-5, with a possible D match to TRBD1 (6 bases). Germline V gene sequence: CDR1 SGHRS, CDR2 YFSETQ. The CDR3 has 14 residues. V lost 2 bases and J lost 5, with 13 bases in between. DNA of the CDR3: TGCGCCAGCAGCTTTCCCACAGGGCGGGAGACCCAGTACTTC. It specifies CASSFPTGRETQYF.

CDR3 coding DNA: TGTGCCAGCAGCCGTTTTTTGACAGGGGGCTGGGAGGAGACCCAGTACTTC. Protein product: CASSRFLTGGWEETQYF. The chain has TRBV5-6 and TRBJ2-5; TRBD1 aligns across 10 bases. With 4 bases clipped from V and 5 bases from J, the junction kept 14 bases outside the gene matches. Germline values: CDR1 SGHDT, CDR2 YYEEEE. The CDR3 has 17 residues.

This clone showed up just once. This chain links TRBV4-1 with TRBJ1-5; D ambiguous. This CDR3 has 12 residues. Germline V gene sequence: CDR1 MGHRA, CDR2 YSYEKL. V dropped 3 bases and J dropped 6 bases, with 6 bases sitting between them. CDR3 in DNA: TGCGCCAGCAGCCATCCACTTCAGCCCCAGCATTTT. It is translated as CASSHPLQPQHF.